Here is one TCR beta chain with its context. This receptor's antigen is unknown. One base away there is no much larger clone; base qualities are not given. The data originate from a study of T cell responses to AZD1222 COVID-19 vaccine (dated by TCRdb to 2020 to 2022). Describing the broader study: A total of more than 230 trial participants underwent TCR sequencing, of whom 200 to 220 had received two doses of AZD1222 and around 25 had received two doses of the MenACWY control vaccine. Trial participants were enrolled by age into subgroups of 18-55, 56-69 and 70-plus years, and roughly 150, 30 and 60 TCR-sequenced participants, respectively, were included in these subgroups.

The CDR3 regions of human TCRbeta chains were subjected to immunosequencing. Turning to the authors' computational methods: TCRs in the repertoires were matched against a reference library of SARS-CoV-2-specific TCRs that had been generated with the MIRA antigen-specificity platform. Breadth was defined as the fraction of unique TCRs that were SARS-CoV-2-associated. Depth was defined as the fraction of total T cells that were SARS-CoV-2-associated. Using the MIRA data, each spike-specific TCR was assigned both to the spike region to which the TCR was reactive and to a CD4 or CD8 class. Log10-transformed breadth and depth values were compared by one-way ANOVA with Sidak's multiple comparisons tests. In its TCRdb copy, this immuneACCESS table keeps in-frame sequences only and misses some clones. Where compared with another copy, unresolved V genes explain less than half of these, and the others have no known cause. V and J calls plus clone size are reproduced from that table; the DNA served to infer D and trimming. The sample records 100,000 to 150,000 clones, 80% to 95% of which are singletons. Less than 2% of the sample belongs to the ten largest clones.

What the work shows at the level of the full study, not this receptor alone: Spike-specific TCR breadth and depth rose significantly after two AZD1222 doses compared with day 0 and with MenACWY recipients. Reportedly, close to half of the unique spike-specific TCRs recognized epitopes lying outside the regions that are mutated in the B.1.351 and B.1.1.7 variants. Only six or seven AZD1222 recipients were SARS-CoV-2 seropositive at baseline, limiting conclusions about previously exposed vaccinees. Because no day 14 peak-response samples were available, the repertoires could be characterized only after the peak T cell response. CD4 TCRs associated with the vaccine covered the entire spike protein, and the dominant responses were in regions 160-218 and 743-854. Participants were mostly white British and included more females than males, and it was suggested by the authors that clonal diversity may have been underestimated. The 56-69-year group was small, and its depth increase did not reach significance, likely because of low power.

In the paper's terms, the time point label means: about 28 days (+/-7) after the second vaccine dose. Because spike-specific TCR depth and breadth did not differ between the two schedules, AZD1222 recipients who got a second dose at roughly 4 weeks were pooled with those who got a second dose at roughly 12 weeks. The vaccinee samples were drawn from two UK trials, COV001 and COV002, one of which was a single-blind randomized controlled phase 2/3 trial testing AZD1222 (ChAdOx1 nCoV-19) in healthy adults. For TCRbeta chain sequencing, PBMC samples were collected from trial participants at day 0 and at day 28 after the second dose. Ends trimmed: V by 1 base, J by 2 bases; bases unmatched to a gene: 2. CDR1 GTSNPN and CDR2 SVGIG are derived from the germline V gene (reference sequence). Spanning cysteine to phenylalanine, the CDR3 consists of 14 amino acids. CDR3 DNA only is kept here, 42 bases in frame from base 1.

The clonotype originates from an adult who received the AZD1222 COVID-19 vaccine. Material: peripheral blood, obtained 28 days after the second AZD1222 dose. The V and J segments used are TRBV30 and TRBJ2-1; 7 bases in between match TRBD2. For the CDR3, the sequence is CAWSGLAAYNEQFF. The sequenced DNA is TGTGCCTGGAGTGGGCTAGCGGCCTACAATGAGCAGTTCTTC.